One sample yielded the 30 T cell receptor beta chains listed below, sequenced in a study of cytotoxic CD8 clonotypes in ibrutinib-treated CLL. Produced via immunoSEQ multiplex PCR; TCRdb's table is partial and in-frame only. Of roughly 220,000 clones in the sample, roughly three quarters are singletons; the top ten hold more than 4.5%. Sequences were derived from PBMCs, sampled after 12 months of ibrutinib treatment. Receptors originate from a human donor with chronic lymphocytic leukemia.

V is TRBV19 and J is TRBJ1-6; D unclear. V lost 0 bases and J 8 bases, leaving 11 bases between the germline ends. Germline loops: CDR1 LNHDA, CDR2 SQIVND (reference sequence). The CDR3 consists of 15 residues. The CDR3 loop reads CASSIDTLRDSPLHF. Here the CDR3 DNA reads TGTGCCAGTAGTATAGACACCCTGAGGGATTCACCCCTCCACTTT.

The sample holds one count of this clone. The chain recombines TRBV7-2 with TRBJ2-7, with 11 bases fitting TRBD2. The CDR3 sequence is 15 residues long. Per the germline V gene, CDR1 is SGHTA and CDR2 is FQGNSA. The junction had 2 bases not matched to a gene; V was cut back by 1 base and J by 3 bases. The CDR3 region is CASSLGLAGLYEQYF. CDR3 coding DNA: TGTGCCAGCAGCTTAGGACTAGCGGGACTCTACGAGCAGTACTTC.

V usage is TRBV6-5 and J usage is TRBJ1-4, with a possible D match to TRBD1 (6 bases). Trimming took off 7 bases at V and 8 bases at J, with 14 bases between the two ends. CDR3 length: 13 amino acids. CDR1 is MNHEY and CDR2 is SVGAGI in the germline V gene. The CDR3 is CASKTGGAEKLFF. The CDR3 DNA follows: TGTGCCAGCAAAACTGGGGGGGCGGAAAAACTGTTTTTT.

This chain joins TRBV5-1 and TRBJ2-5; TRBD2 matches at 10 bases. V was clipped by 2 bases and J by 5 bases; unmatched bases: 9. CDR1 and CDR2 from the germline V gene are SGHRS and YFSETQ. This CDR3 comprises 16 residues. This CDR3 is CASSLVSGGARETQYF. CDR3 bases: TGCGCCAGCAGCTTAGTAAGCGGGGGGGCCCGGGAGACCCAGTACTTC.

J is TRBJ2-3 and V is TRBV9; either TRBD1 or TRBD2 may fit D (5 bases each). CDR3 size: 12 residues. Germline V lookup: CDR1 SGDLS, CDR2 YYNGEE. V lost 7 bases and J lost 9, with 15 bases in between. CDR3 region: CASGTSGKTQYF. Written as DNA, the CDR3 is TGTGCCAGCGGGACCTCAGGGAAGACGCAGTATTTT.

This clone was observed once. This CDR3 reads CASPGHPGATDTQYF. The CDR3 bases are TGTGCCAGCCCGGGACACCCAGGAGCAACAGATACGCAGTATTTT. The rearrangement links TRBV5-8 to TRBJ2-3; possible D gene TRBD1, 6 bases. The germline V gene has CDR1 SGHTS and CDR2 YDEGEE. Trimming shortened V by 7 bases and J by 3 bases, and 18 bases separated the two germline ends. The CDR3 sequence is 15 residues long.

The chain recombines TRBV5-1 with TRBJ1-1; a possible D gene is TRBD1 (6 bases). Trimming shortened V by 0 bases and J by 5 bases, and 14 bases separated the two germline ends. This CDR3 contains 15 residues. From germline, CDR1 is SGHRS and CDR2 YFSETQ. The CDR3 sequence is CASSLEGVRDTEAFF. The DNA for the CDR3 is TGCGCCAGCAGCTTGGAGGGGGTAAGAGATACTGAAGCTTTCTTT.

The gene calls are TRBV20-1 and TRBJ1-2; no definite D call. Trimming left V 3 bases short and J 2 bases short, with 4 bases between. The CDR3 has 11 amino acids. Germline V gene data show CDR1 as DFQATT and CDR2 as SNEGSKA (reference sequence). In DNA form, the CDR3 reads TGCAGTGCTAGGACGAACTATGGCTACACCTTC. This gives the protein CSARTNYGYTF.

This clone was seen a single time. The V gene is TRBV2, the J gene TRBJ1-5; D gene ambiguous. The CDR3 consists of 13 residues. V was cut by 2 bases and J by 6 bases, with 8 bases left in between. The V gene's germline CDR1 is SNHLY and CDR2 FYNNEI. Written as DNA, the CDR3 is TGTGCCAGCAGTGAAAGGGAAACTCAGCCCCAGCATTTT. This sequence encodes CASSERETQPQHF.

J is TRBJ1-2 and V is TRBV7-9, with TRBD1 identical over 7 bases. J gave up 8 bases and V 5 bases, and 14 bases lay outside the gene matches. The V gene's germline CDR1 is SEHNR and CDR2 FQNEAQ (reference sequence). The CDR3 has 15 amino acids. This CDR3 reads CASSPRQGPLGGYTF. In DNA, the CDR3 is TGTGCCAGCAGCCCACGACAGGGCCCCCTCGGGGGCTACACCTTC.

This sequence joins TRBV5-1 and TRBJ2-1; 8 positions agree with TRBD2. The junction had 3 bases not matched to a gene; V was cut back by 1 base and J by 6 bases. The germline V gene has CDR1 SGHRS and CDR2 YFSETQ. The CDR3 has 14 residues. CDR3 bases: TGCGCCAGCAGCTTGTCGGGAGGGCTCAATGAGCAGTTCTTC. Translation: CASSLSGGLNEQFF.

This CDR3 is CARTGEGTEAFF. The CDR3 DNA is TGTGCCCGGACAGGGGAGGGCACTGAAGCTTTCTTT. The genes are TRBV30 and TRBJ1-1; 9 bases match TRBD1. V gave up 8 bases and J gave up 4 bases; unmatched junction bases: 5. The length of the CDR3 is 12 residues. Germline values: CDR1 GTSNPN, CDR2 SVGIG (reference sequence).

The gene calls are TRBV5-5 and TRBJ1-4; D remains ambiguous. V dropped 4 bases and J dropped 7 bases, with 17 bases sitting between them. This CDR3 region has 15 residues. Germline V lookup: CDR1 SGHKS, CDR2 YYEKEE (reference sequence). The CDR3 is CASSEVRVVFEKLFF. Written as DNA, the CDR3 is TGTGCCAGCAGCGAGGTCCGGGTGGTATTTGAAAAACTGTTTTTT.

The rearrangement joins TRBV28 to TRBJ1-2; D call uncertain. CDR3 length equals 14 residues. The V and J ends lost 2 bases and 2 bases respectively, with 9 bases between them. The germline V gene has CDR1 MDHEN and CDR2 SYDVKM. In DNA, the CDR3 is TGTGCCAGCAGTTTAGTGGGCCAAAACTATGGCTACACCTTC. This encodes CASSLVGQNYGYTF.

This chain joins TRBV5-1 and TRBJ1-3, with a possible D match to TRBD1 (6 bases). The CDR3 extends over 15 amino acids. The V and J ends lost 0 bases and 3 bases respectively, with 10 bases between them. Germline CDR1 is SGHRS and CDR2 is YFSETQ. CDR3 sequence: CASSLAQGGGNTIYF. In DNA, the CDR3 is TGCGCCAGCAGCTTGGCACAGGGAGGTGGAAACACCATATATTTT.

This clone appeared a single time. The chain joins TRBV4-3 to TRBJ2-1, with TRBD2 matching 12 bases. This CDR3 has 17 residues. V lost 5 bases to trimming and J lost 4 bases; unmatched junction nucleotides: 9. The germline V gene has CDR1 LGHNA and CDR2 YSLEER. Here the CDR3 reads CASSSEPLAGGYNEQFF. CDR3 nucleotides: TGCGCCAGCAGCTCAGAACCGCTAGCGGGAGGGTACAATGAGCAGTTCTTC.

The CDR3 spells CASSQERGWAGELFF. Here the CDR3 DNA reads TGTGCCAGCAGCCAAGAACGAGGTTGGGCCGGGGAGCTGTTTTTT. The V call is TRBV14, the J call TRBJ2-2; D unclear. V lost 0 bases and J lost 6, with 11 bases in between. The CDR3 spans 15 residues. Looked up from germline, CDR1 is SGHDN and CDR2 is FVKESK.

The chain combines TRBV19 with TRBJ1-3; perhaps TRBD1 as D (6 bases). Trimming shortened V by 7 bases and J by 0 bases, and 16 bases separated the two germline ends. Looked up from germline, CDR1 is LNHDA and CDR2 is SQIVND (reference sequence). CDR3 length: 16 amino acids. CDR3 nucleotides: TGTGCCAGTAAAACCGGGACATCGAACTCTGGAAACACCATATATTTT. This sequence encodes CASKTGTSNSGNTIYF.

This clone came up many times. V is TRBV9 and J is TRBJ2-7; possibly TRBD1 or TRBD2 for D (5 bases each). This CDR3 is 14 amino acids long. The V gene lost 5 bases and the J gene lost 4 bases, with 16 bases spanning the gap. Germline V gives CDR1 SGDLS, CDR2 YYNGEE. The CDR3 coding sequence is TGTGCCAGCAGTGTTGGGGGACCTCCGTACGAGCAGTACTTC. It yields the protein CASSVGGPPYEQYF.

A few counts support this clone. The chain joins TRBV30 to TRBJ1-2; 7 bases map to TRBD1. Germline V gene sequence: CDR1 GTSNPN, CDR2 SVGIG (reference sequence). The CDR3 covers 14 residues. J lost 2 bases, V lost 5 bases, and 8 bases had no gene match. As DNA, the CDR3 is TGTGCCTGGGCCAAGGACAGGAAAAACTATGGCTACACCTTC. It specifies CAWAKDRKNYGYTF.

This clone has only one observation. V and J are TRBV27 and TRBJ1-1; D not resolved. The CDR3 runs to 15 residues. Germline CDR1 reads MNHEY; CDR2 reads SMNVEV (reference sequence). V dropped 0 bases and J dropped 1 base, with 9 bases sitting between them. CDR3 in amino acids: CASSLSQIPNTEAFF. CDR3 in DNA: TGTGCCAGCAGTTTATCCCAGATCCCGAACACTGAAGCTTTCTTT.

V and J are TRBV6-6 and TRBJ2-1; TRBD2 agrees at 11 bases. This CDR3 comprises 14 residues. Trimming cost V 4 bases and J 7 bases; bases outside gene matches: 3. In germline, CDR1 is MNHNY, CDR2 SVGAGI (reference sequence). The CDR3 sequence: CASSLAGGQNEQFF. CDR3 DNA sequence: TGTGCCAGCAGTTTAGCGGGGGGGCAGAATGAGCAGTTCTTC.

The chain carries TRBV2 and TRBJ2-3; 7 bases map to TRBD1. The CDR3 has 15 amino acids. Losses at the gene ends were 6 bases for V and 2 bases for J; bases not matched to a gene: 8. Germline V gene sequence: CDR1 SNHLY, CDR2 FYNNEI. CDR3 sequence reads: CASRNRDSFTDTQYF. The CDR3 bases are TGTGCCAGCAGAAACAGGGACAGCTTCACAGATACGCAGTATTTT.

The chain is built from TRBV28 and TRBJ1-2; possibly TRBD1 for D (5 bases). Per germline, CDR1 MDHEN and CDR2 SYDVKM. This CDR3 contains 17 residues. Trimming cost V 6 bases and J 2 bases, with 22 bases left between them. CDR3 residues: CASRQHLGGVKNYGYTF. As DNA, the CDR3 is TGTGCCAGCAGACAACATTTAGGAGGGGTAAAGAACTATGGCTACACCTTC.

The rearrangement links TRBV9 to TRBJ1-2; D not certain. The V and J ends lost 0 bases and 4 bases respectively, with 10 bases between them. Germline CDR1 reads SGDLS; CDR2 reads YYNGEE. The CDR3 contains 14 residues. The CDR3 is CASSVESSFYGYTF. CDR3 nucleotides: TGTGCCAGCAGCGTAGAGTCTAGTTTCTATGGCTACACCTTC.

The chain carries TRBV6-6 and TRBJ2-7; TRBD2 agrees at 14 bases. Germline V gives CDR1 MNHNY, CDR2 SVGAGI (reference sequence). CDR3 size: 13 residues. V was pared by 6 bases and J by 12 bases, with 7 bases of the junction left unmatched. The CDR3 loop reads CASSSTSGRAGYF. The CDR3 DNA reads as TGTGCCAGCAGCTCGACTAGCGGGAGGGCCGGGTACTTC.

The chain uses TRBV5-1 and TRBJ1-2; 7 bases align to TRBD1. Germline values: CDR1 SGHRS, CDR2 YFSETQ. V was clipped by 6 bases and J by 2 bases; unmatched bases: 10. The CDR3 is 15 residues long. CDR3 sequence reads: CASTLAGGGNYGYTF. CDR3 DNA sequence: TGCGCCAGCACCCTTGCTGGAGGGGGCAACTATGGCTACACCTTC. Combining the CDR3 with reference TRBV5-1 and TRBJ1-2 gives the whole variable domain KAGVTQTPRYLIKTRGQQVTLSCSPISGHRSVSWYQQTPGQGLQFLFEYFSETQRNKGNFPGRFSGRQFSNSRSEMNVSTLELGDSALYLCASTLAGGGNYGYTFGSGTRLTVV.

The V call is TRBV6-5, the J call TRBJ1-6, with D unclear. This CDR3 has 14 amino acids. Germline V gives CDR1 MNHEY, CDR2 SVGAGI. V was shortened by 6 bases and J by 8 bases, with 14 bases between the two germline ends. This CDR3 is CASSTQDLDSPLHF. The CDR3 nucleotides are TGTGCCAGCAGCACTCAGGATCTAGATTCACCCCTCCACTTT.

The chain combines TRBV30 with TRBJ2-2, with 9 bases fitting TRBD1. The trim removed 1 base at V and 7 bases at J, leaving 1 base unmatched. CDR1 and CDR2 (germline): GTSNPN, SVGIG (reference sequence). This CDR3 spans 13 amino acids. The CDR3 spells CAWSGTGVGELFF. The CDR3 nucleotides read TGTGCCTGGAGTGGGACAGGGGTCGGGGAGCTGTTTTTT. The complete variable domain, with remaining parts taken from reference TRBV30 and TRBJ2-2, reads SQTIHQWPATLVQPVGSPLSLECTVEGTSNPNLYWYRQAAGRGLQLLFYSVGIGQISSEVPQNLSASRPQDRQFILSSKKLLLSDSGFYLCAWSGTGVGELFFGEGSRLTVL.

The chain carries TRBV5-1 and TRBJ2-5; D possibly corresponds to TRBD2 (7 bases). The CDR3 totals 18 residues. Deletions cut 1 base from V and 1 base from J, with 20 bases between. Germline CDR1 and CDR2: SGHRS and YFSETQ. CDR3 nucleotide sequence: TGCGCCAGCAGCTTGCCCGGGTTAGGCGGGGGCGCCCAAGAGACCCAGTACTTC. It codes for CASSLPGLGGGAQETQYF. Full variable domain (rest looked up from reference TRBV5-1 and TRBJ2-5): KAGVTQTPRYLIKTRGQQVTLSCSPISGHRSVSWYQQTPGQGLQFLFEYFSETQRNKGNFPGRFSGRQFSNSRSEMNVSTLELGDSALYLCASSLPGLGGGAQETQYFGPGTRLLVL.